This T cell receptor beta chain was documented in a study of blood T cells in healthy people across ages. Primed by a sample-barcoded 5' primer and a J-beta primer mix, a second PCR proceeded for 7 to 11 cycles. TCRdb itself ran the 5' RACE reads through MiXCR, one entry per CDR3 protein. This sample has some 1.5 million distinct CDR3 sequences, with roughly 27% found just once. The CDR3 extends over 15 amino acids. Trimming cost V 8 bases and J 7 bases; bases outside gene matches: 15. The germline V gene has CDR1 SQVTM and CDR2 ANQGSEA. This clonotype was observed a few times. The origin of this receptor is a woman aged 25-40 years in good health. The material sequenced was blood. V gene TRBV29-1 combines with J gene TRBJ2-1; 9 bases line up with TRBD2. In DNA form, the CDR3 reads TGCAGCACCAGGGTGGATAGCGGGAGAGGGAATGAGCAGTTCTTC. Protein sequence: CSTRVDSGRGNEQFF.